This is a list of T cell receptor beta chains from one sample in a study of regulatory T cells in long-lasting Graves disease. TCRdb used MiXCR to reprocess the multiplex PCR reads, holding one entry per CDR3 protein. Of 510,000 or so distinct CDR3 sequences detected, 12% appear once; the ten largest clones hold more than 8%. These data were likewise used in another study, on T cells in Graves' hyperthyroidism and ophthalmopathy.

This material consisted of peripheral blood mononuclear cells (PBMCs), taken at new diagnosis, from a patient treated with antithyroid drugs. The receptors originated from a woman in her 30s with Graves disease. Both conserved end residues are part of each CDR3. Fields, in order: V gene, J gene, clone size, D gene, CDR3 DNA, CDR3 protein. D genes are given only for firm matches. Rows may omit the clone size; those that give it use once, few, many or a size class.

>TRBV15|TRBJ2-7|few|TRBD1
TGTGCCACCAGCCTCCGGACAGGGCCCGACGAGCAGTACTTC
CATSLRTGPDEQYF
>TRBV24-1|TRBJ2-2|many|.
TGTGCCACCAGTGATTGGCAGAGGGGATTCACCGGGGAGCTGTTTTTT
CATSDWQRGFTGELFF
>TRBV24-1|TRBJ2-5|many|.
TGTGCCACCAGCCAAACAGGGGCGGGGGAGACCCAGTACTTC
CATSQTGAGETQYF
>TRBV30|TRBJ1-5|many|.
TGTGCCTGGAGTGTAGCCGGGAACCAGCCCCAGCATTTT
CAWSVAGNQPQHF
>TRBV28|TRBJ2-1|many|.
TGTGCCAGCAGTTGGGACGAAGGTGAGCAGTTCTTC
CASSWDEGEQFF
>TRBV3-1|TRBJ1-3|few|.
TGTGCCAGCAGGGAACACAGGGAGGCTGGAAACACCATATATTTT
CASREHREAGNTIYF
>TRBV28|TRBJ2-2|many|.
TGTGCCAGCAGTTCTTGGGTGGACAGAAACACCGGGGAGCTGTTTTTT
CASSSWVDRNTGELFF
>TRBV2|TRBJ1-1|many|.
TGTGCCAGCAGCCCCAACCTCGTTGCTGCCACTGAAGCTTTCTTT
CASSPNLVAATEAFF
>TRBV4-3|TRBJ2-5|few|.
TGCGCCAGCAGCCAGGAGAATCGGGGACAACTCCCAGGAGAGACCCAGTACTTC
CASSQENRGQLPGETQYF
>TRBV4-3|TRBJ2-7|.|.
TGCGCCAGCAGCCAAGATCGGGGGCGCGGGGGATACGAGCAGTACTTC
CASSQDRGRGGYEQYF
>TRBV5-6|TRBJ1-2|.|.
TGTGCCAGCAGCTTGGAGGTCAGCCCCTACACCTTC
CASSLEVSPYTF
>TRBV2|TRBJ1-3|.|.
TGTGCCAGCAGGGAGGTGGGGATTTCTGGAAACACCATATATTTT
CASREVGISGNTIYF
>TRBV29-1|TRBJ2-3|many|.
TGCAGCGTTGAAAGGTGGCAATCAGCCACAGATACGCAGTATTTT
CSVERWQSATDTQYF
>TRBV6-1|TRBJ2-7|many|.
TGTGCCAGCAGTGAAAATGTGGGCCCGGTTCGGGAGCAGTACTTC
CASSENVGPVREQYF
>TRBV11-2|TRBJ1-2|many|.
TGTGCCAGCAGCTTAGGAGGGTCTTGGGGCTACACCTTC
CASSLGGSWGYTF
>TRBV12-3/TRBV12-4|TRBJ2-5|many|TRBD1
TGTGCCAGCAGTTTGTCGGGACAGGTACAAGAGACCCAGTACTTC
CASSLSGQVQETQYF
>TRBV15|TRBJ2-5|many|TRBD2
TGTGCCACCAGCAGGCTAGCGGGAGTGGAGACCCAGTACTTC
CATSRLAGVETQYF
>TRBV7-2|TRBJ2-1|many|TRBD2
TGTGCCAGCAGTCAAAGAGGACTAGCGGGCCCGAGAGGCAATGAGCAGTTCTTC
CASSQRGLAGPRGNEQFF
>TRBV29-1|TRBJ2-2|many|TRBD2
TGCAGCGTTGGCCCTAGCGGGAGGGCCCCCGGGGAGCTGTTTTTT
CSVGPSGRAPGELFF
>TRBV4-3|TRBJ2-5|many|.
TGCGCCAGCAGCGGTGGGTGGGGGTACCAAGAGACCCAGTACTTC
CASSGGWGYQETQYF
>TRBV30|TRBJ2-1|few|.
TGTGCCTGGAGTGTTTCTAGTTATGAGCAGTTCTTC
CAWSVSSYEQFF
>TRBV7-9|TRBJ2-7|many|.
TGTGCCAACAGCTCGGAAGCAGGGGTAGGGGTCTACGAGCAGTACTTC
CANSSEAGVGVYEQYF
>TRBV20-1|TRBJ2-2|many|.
TGCAGTGCTAGGAGAGGGTTAGGTGTAGCCGGGGAGCTGTTTTTT
CSARRGLGVAGELFF
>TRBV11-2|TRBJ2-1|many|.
TGTGCCAGCAGCTTAGCGGCGACAGCTAATGAGCAGTTCTTC
CASSLAATANEQFF
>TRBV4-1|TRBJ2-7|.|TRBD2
TGCGCCAGCAGCCAAGGATCGGGACTAGCGGTCTACGAGCAGTACTTC
CASSQGSGLAVYEQYF
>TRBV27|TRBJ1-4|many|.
TGTGCCAGCAGTTTACCGCCGCGGGTTTGTGGTACAACTAATGAAAAACTGTTTTTT
CASSLPPRVCGTTNEKLFF
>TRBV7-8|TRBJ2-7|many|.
TGTGCCAGCAGCCTACCAAGAGGGGGCCGGGACTGGTCCTACGAGCAGTACTTC
CASSLPRGGRDWSYEQYF
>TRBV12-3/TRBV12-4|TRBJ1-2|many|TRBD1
TGTGCCAGCAGGGACAGGGGAATGGACTATGGCTACACCTTC
CASRDRGMDYGYTF
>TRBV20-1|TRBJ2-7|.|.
TGCAGTGTCACCAAGGGAGAGGGCCGGTTAGGAGCGCAGTACTTC
CSVTKGEGRLGAQYF
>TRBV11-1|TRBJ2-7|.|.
TGTGCCAGCAGCCAAGTTTCTTGGGCAGAGTCCTACGAGCAGTACTTC
CASSQVSWAESYEQYF
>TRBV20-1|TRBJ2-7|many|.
TGCAGTGCTTTTGGGGGAGTGATAGAGGAGCAGTACTTC
CSAFGGVIEEQYF
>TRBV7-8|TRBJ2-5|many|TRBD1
TGTGCCAGCAGCCCGCGACAGGGGGCCTACGAGACCCAGTACTTC
CASSPRQGAYETQYF
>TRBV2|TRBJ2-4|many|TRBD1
TGTGCCAGCACCATACAGGGGGGCATTCAGTACTTC
CASTIQGGIQYF
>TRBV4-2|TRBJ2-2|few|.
TGTGCCAGCAGCCGGCACACCGGGGAGCTGTTTTTT
CASSRHTGELFF
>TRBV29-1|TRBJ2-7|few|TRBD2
TGCAGCGTCTTTAGCGGGAGGGACCCCTACGAGCAGTACTTC
CSVFSGRDPYEQYF
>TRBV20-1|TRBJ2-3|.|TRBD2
TGCAGTGCTAGAGTCCCCCCCCCAGCGGGAGCGGATACGCAGTATTTT
CSARVPPPAGADTQYF
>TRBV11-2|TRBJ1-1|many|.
TGTGCCAGCAGCTTACCGGGACGGCTGAACACTGAAGCTTTCTTT
CASSLPGRLNTEAFF
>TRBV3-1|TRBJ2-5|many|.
TGTGCCAGCAGCCTCCGTGCGGTTACCTATCAAGAGACCCAGTACTTC
CASSLRAVTYQETQYF
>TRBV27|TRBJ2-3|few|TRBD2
TGTGCCAGCAGTTTATCAGCTAGCGGGAACACAGATACGCAGTATTTT
CASSLSASGNTDTQYF
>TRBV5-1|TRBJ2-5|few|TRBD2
TGCGCCAGCAGCTTGGGAGCGGGAGGGTTGTCGAAGACCCAGTACTTC
CASSLGAGGLSKTQYF
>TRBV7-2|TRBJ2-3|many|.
TGTGCCAGCAGCTCGACTAGGGGGACGGATACGCAGTATTTT
CASSSTRGTDTQYF
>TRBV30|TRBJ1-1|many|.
TGTGCCTGGAGAGCTTCCGGGGCCGCAATTCGCATGAACACTGAAGCTTTCTTT
CAWRASGAAIRMNTEAFF
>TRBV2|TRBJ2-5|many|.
TGTGCCAGCAGTTCACCCCGAGAGGTAGAGACCCAGTACTTC
CASSSPREVETQYF
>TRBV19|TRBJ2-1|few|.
TGTGCCAGTAGTATTGGCAGGGCCAATGAGCAGTTCTTC
CASSIGRANEQFF
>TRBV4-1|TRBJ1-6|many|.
TGCGCCAGCAGCCTCCTCCCGTCAGGCCGGGGTGATTCACCCCTCCACTTT
CASSLLPSGRGDSPLHF
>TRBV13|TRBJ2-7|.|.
TGTGCCAGCAGAAAACTAAGTCAGGCGGAAGAGCAGTACTTC
CASRKLSQAEEQYF
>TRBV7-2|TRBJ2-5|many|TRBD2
TGTGCCAGCTCCCCTGCGGGGGGGGAGACCCAGTACTTC
CASSPAGGETQYF
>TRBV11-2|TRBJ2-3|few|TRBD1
TGTGCCAGCAGTCATAGTCCCGGGACAGGGAAGACAGATACGCAGTATTTT
CASSHSPGTGKTDTQYF
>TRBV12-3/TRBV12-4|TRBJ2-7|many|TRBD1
TGTGCCAGCAGTCCAACAGGGGCCTACGAGCAGTACTTC
CASSPTGAYEQYF
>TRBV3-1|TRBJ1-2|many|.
TGTGCCAGCAGCCAAGATCGGGGGGGCGAAGCTGTCTATGGCTACACCTTC
CASSQDRGGEAVYGYTF
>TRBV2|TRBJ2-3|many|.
TGTGCCAGCAGTGGAACAGGCACAGATACGCAGTATTTT
CASSGTGTDTQYF
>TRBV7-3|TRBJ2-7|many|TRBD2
TGTGCCAGCAGCTGTACCGTGGGACTAGCGGGAGGAGACGAGCAGTACTTC
CASSCTVGLAGGDEQYF